Presented here are 17 T cell receptor beta chains from one specimen sequenced in a study of type 1 regulatory T cells. These TCRs' antigens remain unknown. MiXCR, applied by TCRdb to the reads, yields one record per CDR3 protein. The sample carries around 6,200 distinct CDR3 sequences, 27% recorded once. Sequences were obtained from cultured T cells, either the whole culture or a sorted T cell fraction (not recorded which). The sample's subset: Tr1-enriched cell product generated in vitro against host alloantigens. These receptors all come from a human donor in good health.

This clonotype qualifies as medium-sized. This chain joins TRBV27 and TRBJ1-1; D not certain. Trimming pared 3 bases from V and 7 bases from J, leaving 18 bases between. The CDR3 is 15 amino acids. Germline V gene data show CDR1 as MNHEY and CDR2 as SMNVEV (reference sequence). In DNA, the CDR3 is TGTGCCAGCAGTTTGGCCCTTCTTACCGTCGGTGAAGCTTTCTTT. As protein: CASSLALLTVGEAFF.

By frequency in the sample, this clonotype is medium-sized. The chain couples TRBV10-3 to TRBJ1-4, with 8 bases that match TRBD1. CDR1 and CDR2 from the germline V gene are ENHRY and SYGVKD. This CDR3 is built from 13 residues. The ends lost 4 bases at V and 8 bases at J; junction bases unmatched: 3. CDR3 in amino acids: CAISGQGWEKLFF. The CDR3 DNA sequence: TGTGCCATCAGTGGACAGGGGTGGGAAAAACTGTTTTTT.

This clonotype qualifies as medium-sized (0.01 to 0.1%). This chain joins TRBV7-9 and TRBJ1-2, with a possible D match to TRBD1 (5 bases). The CDR3 covers 14 residues. Trimming stripped 2 bases from V and 7 bases from J, with 14 bases between. The germline CDR1 and CDR2 sequences are SEHNR and FQNEAQ (reference sequence). CDR3 residues: CASSLMRGAGGYTF. The CDR3 DNA reads as TGTGCCAGCAGCTTAATGAGGGGCGCTGGTGGCTACACCTTC.

By proportion, this clonotype is medium-sized. The V call is TRBV7-8, the J call TRBJ2-1; 7 bases map to TRBD1. The CDR3 totals 13 residues. The ends lost 1 base at V and 8 bases at J; junction bases unmatched: 2. Germline assignment: CDR1 SGHVS and CDR2 FQNEAQ. This CDR3 is CASSLDRGHEQFF. The CDR3 nucleotides are TGTGCCAGCAGCTTAGACAGGGGTCATGAGCAGTTCTTC.

This chain links TRBV25-1 with TRBJ2-1, with TRBD2 as a possible D gene (7 bases). Trimming took off 1 base at V and 2 bases at J, with 12 bases between the two ends. The CDR3 sequence is 16 residues long. The germline V gene encodes CDR1 MGHDK and CDR2 SYGVNS. CDR3 coding DNA: TGTGCCAGCAGTGAATTTCGGGGGGCCACCTACAATGAGCAGTTCTTC. This sequence encodes CASSEFRGATYNEQFF.

By frequency in the sample, this clonotype is medium-sized. The gene calls are TRBV11-3 and TRBJ2-3; D is undetermined. This CDR3 comprises 16 residues. Germline CDR1 SGHNT, CDR2 YENEEA. The V end was cut by 1 base, the J end by 5 bases, with 16 bases between. CDR3 DNA sequence: TGTGCCAGCAGCTTAGGGGCCCAAATAAACGAAGATACGCAGTATTTT. Residues: CASSLGAQINEDTQYF.

The sample holds many counts of this clonotype. The V and J genes are TRBV5-1 and TRBJ2-2; 13 bases align to TRBD2. V shed 3 bases, J shed 6 bases, and the junction held 8 bases outside the gene matches. From germline, CDR1 is SGHRS and CDR2 YFSETQ. CDR3 length equals 17 residues. The chain's CDR3 is CASSWTGTSGIAGELFF. The DNA for the CDR3 is TGCGCCAGCAGCTGGACCGGGACTAGCGGGATTGCCGGGGAGCTGTTTTTT.

At least ten counts were recorded for this clonotype. The chain joins TRBV18 to TRBJ1-3; D remains ambiguous. This CDR3 is built from 16 residues. Per germline, CDR1 KGHSH and CDR2 LQKENI. Trimming took 6 bases from V and 0 from J, leaving 15 bases between them. Here the CDR3 reads CASSPIDTSSGNTIYF. The CDR3, as DNA: TGTGCCAGCTCTCCAATAGACACCTCCTCTGGAAACACCATATATTTT.

This clonotype was counted only a few times. The gene calls are TRBV5-5 and TRBJ2-7, with D hard to call. Germline CDR1 is SGHKS and CDR2 is YYEKEE (reference sequence). The CDR3 has 14 amino acids. V lost 1 base and J lost 4, with 12 bases in between. The CDR3 loop reads CASSLIRTYYEQYF. The DNA of the CDR3 is TGTGCCAGCAGCTTGATTCGAACGTATTACGAGCAGTACTTC.

This clonotype is categorized as medium-sized. The rearrangement joins TRBV12-3 or TRBV12-4 to TRBJ2-1, with TRBD2 matching over 14 bases. The trim removed 2 bases at V and 10 bases at J, leaving 13 bases unmatched. The CDR3 has 18 amino acids. The chain's CDR3 is CASSLHTLRLAGGREQFF. In nucleotides, the CDR3 is TGTGCCAGCAGTTTACATACTCTGAGACTAGCGGGAGGGAGGGAGCAGTTCTTC.

DNA of the CDR3: TGTGCCAGCAGCCCCGCCTACGAGCAGTACTTC. Encoded protein: CASSPAYEQYF. The V call is TRBV7-2, the J call TRBJ2-7; unclear D gene. This CDR3 region has 11 residues. Trimming shortened V by 5 bases and J by 2 bases, and 4 bases separated the two germline ends. Germline values: CDR1 SGHTA, CDR2 FQGNSA.

This clonotype is termed medium-sized. J is TRBJ2-1 and V is TRBV20-1; D possibly corresponds to TRBD1 (6 bases). Trimming took off 4 bases at V and 6 bases at J, with 16 bases between the two ends. CDR3 size: 14 residues. Germline CDR1 reads DFQATT; CDR2 reads SNEGSKA (reference sequence). The CDR3 protein is CSAIQGGWGNEQFF. In DNA form, the CDR3 reads TGCAGTGCTATTCAAGGGGGTTGGGGCAATGAGCAGTTCTTC.

In its sample, this clonotype ranks as medium-sized. The rearrangement links TRBV5-1 to TRBJ2-1, with TRBD2 matching 8 bases. The CDR3 totals 16 residues. Trimming removed 4 bases from V and 0 bases from J; junction bases left unmatched: 6. Germline-derived CDR1 and CDR2 are SGHRS and YFSETQ. DNA for the CDR3: TGCGCCAGCAGCCGAGAGGCGGGGGGCTCCTACAATGAGCAGTTCTTC. Translated: CASSREAGGSYNEQFF. Looking up the rest from reference TRBV5-1 and TRBJ2-1 gives the full variable domain: KAGVTQTPRYLIKTRGQQVTLSCSPISGHRSVSWYQQTPGQGLQFLFEYFSETQRNKGNFPGRFSGRQFSNSRSEMNVSTLELGDSALYLCASSREAGGSYNEQFFGPGTRLTVL.

This sequence joins TRBV10-3 and TRBJ2-7, with D possibly TRBD2 on 6 matching bases. The germline CDR1 and CDR2 sequences are ENHRY and SYGVKD. Deletions cut 6 bases from V and 1 base from J, with 16 bases between. This CDR3 comprises 15 residues. This CDR3 is CAIRPDLAISYEQYF. CDR3 bases: TGTGCCATCAGGCCGGATCTAGCGATTTCCTACGAGCAGTACTTC.

By share of the sample, this clonotype is medium-sized. The V and J genes are TRBV5-1 and TRBJ1-1, with TRBD1 as a possible D gene (5 bases). CDR1 and CDR2 (germline): SGHRS, YFSETQ. The CDR3 loop spans 14 amino acids. Trimming shortened V by 4 bases and J by 4 bases, and 14 bases separated the two germline ends. The CDR3 coding sequence is TGCGCCAGCAGCGCGGAGGGGAAGGGCACTGAAGCTTTCTTT. The encoded protein is CASSAEGKGTEAFF.

By frequency in the sample, this clonotype is medium-sized. V and J are TRBV29-1 and TRBJ2-3, with 8 bases identical to TRBD1. Per germline, CDR1 SQVTM and CDR2 ANQGSEA. CDR3 length: 13 amino acids. Losses at the gene ends were 6 bases for V and 4 bases for J; bases not matched to a gene: 6. The DNA of the CDR3 is TGCAGCGTCCGGACAGGGTGGGCAGATACGCAGTATTTT. This sequence encodes CSVRTGWADTQYF.

In this sample, this clonotype is medium-sized (0.01 to 0.1%). The chain recombines TRBV27 with TRBJ2-2; D tentatively fits TRBD1 or TRBD2 (5 bases each). This CDR3 spans 15 amino acids. The V end was cut by 6 bases, the J end by 3 bases, with 14 bases between. Germline loops: CDR1 MNHEY, CDR2 SMNVEV (reference sequence). The CDR3 nucleotides read TGTGCCAGCAGCCCAGGGCGAGGGGACACCGGGGAGCTGTTTTTT. Protein: CASSPGRGDTGELFF.